This T cell receptor (beta chain) was captured by sequencing in a study of blood T cells in healthy people across ages. The V and J ends lost 0 bases and 1 base respectively, with 10 bases between them. This CDR3 has 15 residues. CDR1 and CDR2 (germline): SGHRS, YFSETQ. Sample-barcoded 5' priming and a J-beta primer mix drove a second PCR of about 7 to 12 cycles. TCRdb reprocessed the 5' RACE reads via MiXCR and lists one record per CDR3 protein. The sample lists some 1.5 million distinct CDR3 sequences; 28% were seen once. Regarding the study as a whole: Naive CD4+ cells and diversity were both higher in long-lived donors than in aged donors.

This clonotype was detected once. Its antigen is unknown. Sequencing was done on a sample of blood. The V gene is TRBV5-1, the J gene TRBJ1-1; D uncertain. The clonotype comes from a woman aged 25 to 39 in good health. Here the CDR3 DNA reads TGCGCCAGCAGCTTGGAAGGTATGGGGAACACTGAAGCTTTCTTT. Translating gives CASSLEGMGNTEAFF.